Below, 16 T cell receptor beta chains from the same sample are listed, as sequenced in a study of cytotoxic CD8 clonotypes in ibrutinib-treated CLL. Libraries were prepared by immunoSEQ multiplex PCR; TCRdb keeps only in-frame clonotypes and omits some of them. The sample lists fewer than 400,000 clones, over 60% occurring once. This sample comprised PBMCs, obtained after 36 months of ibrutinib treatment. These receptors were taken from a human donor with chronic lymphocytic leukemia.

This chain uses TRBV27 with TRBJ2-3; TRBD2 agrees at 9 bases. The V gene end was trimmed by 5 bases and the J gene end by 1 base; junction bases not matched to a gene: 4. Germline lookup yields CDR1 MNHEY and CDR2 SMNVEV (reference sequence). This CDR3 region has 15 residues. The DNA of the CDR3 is TGTGCCAGCAGTCAGAAGCGGGGGGGCACAGATACGCAGTATTTT. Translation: CASSQKRGGTDTQYF.

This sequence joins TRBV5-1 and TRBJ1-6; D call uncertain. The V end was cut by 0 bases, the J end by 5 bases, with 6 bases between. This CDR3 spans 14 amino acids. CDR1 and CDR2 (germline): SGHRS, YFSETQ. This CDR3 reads CASSLGGNNSPLHF. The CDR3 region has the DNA TGCGCCAGCAGCTTGGGGGGTAATAATTCACCCCTCCACTTT. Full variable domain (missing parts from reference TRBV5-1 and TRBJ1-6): KAGVTQTPRYLIKTRGQQVTLSCSPISGHRSVSWYQQTPGQGLQFLFEYFSETQRNKGNFPGRFSGRQFSNSRSEMNVSTLELGDSALYLCASSLGGNNSPLHFGNGTRLTVT.

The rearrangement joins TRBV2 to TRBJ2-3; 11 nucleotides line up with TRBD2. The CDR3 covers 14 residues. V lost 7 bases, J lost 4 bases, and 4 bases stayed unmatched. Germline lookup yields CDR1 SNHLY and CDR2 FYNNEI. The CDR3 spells CASNLAGGADTQYF. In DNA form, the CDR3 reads TGTGCCAGCAATCTAGCGGGGGGCGCAGATACGCAGTATTTT. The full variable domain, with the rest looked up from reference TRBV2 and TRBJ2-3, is EPEVTQTPSHQVTQMGQEVILRCVPISNHLYFYWYRQILGQKVEFLVSFYNNEISEKSEIFDDQFSVERPDGSNFTLKIRSTKLEDSAMYFCASNLAGGADTQYFGPGTRLTVL.

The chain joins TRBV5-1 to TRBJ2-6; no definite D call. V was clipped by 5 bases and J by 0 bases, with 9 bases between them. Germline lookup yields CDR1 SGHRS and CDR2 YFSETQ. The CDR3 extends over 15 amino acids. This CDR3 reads CASRQADSGANVLTF. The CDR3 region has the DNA TGCGCCAGCAGGCAGGCGGACTCTGGGGCCAACGTCCTGACTTTC.

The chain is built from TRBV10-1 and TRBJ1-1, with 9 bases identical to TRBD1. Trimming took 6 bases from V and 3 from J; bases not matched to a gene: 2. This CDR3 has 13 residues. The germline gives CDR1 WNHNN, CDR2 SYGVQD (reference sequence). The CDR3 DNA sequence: TGCGCCAGCAGGAGACAGGGGGACACTGAAGCTTTCTTT. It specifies CASRRQGDTEAFF.

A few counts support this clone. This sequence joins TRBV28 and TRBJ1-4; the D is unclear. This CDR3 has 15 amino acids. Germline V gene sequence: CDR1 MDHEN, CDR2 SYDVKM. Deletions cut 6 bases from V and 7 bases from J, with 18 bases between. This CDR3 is CASRRRALGSEKLFF. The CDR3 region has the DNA TGTGCCAGCAGGCGTCGGGCCTTGGGGAGTGAAAAACTGTTTTTT.

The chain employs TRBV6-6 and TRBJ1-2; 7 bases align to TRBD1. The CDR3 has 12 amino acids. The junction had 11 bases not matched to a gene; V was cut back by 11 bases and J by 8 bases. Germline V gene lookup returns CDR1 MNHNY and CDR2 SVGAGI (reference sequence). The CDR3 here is CAGQSRTGGYTF. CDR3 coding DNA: TGTGCCGGCCAGAGTAGGACAGGAGGCTACACCTTC.

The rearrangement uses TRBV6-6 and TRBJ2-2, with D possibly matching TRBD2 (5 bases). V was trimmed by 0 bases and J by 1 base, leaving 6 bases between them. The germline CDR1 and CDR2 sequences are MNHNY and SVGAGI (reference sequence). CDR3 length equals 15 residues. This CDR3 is CASSYSAGNTGELFF. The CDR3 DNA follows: TGTGCCAGCAGTTACTCGGCGGGGAACACCGGGGAGCTGTTTTTT.

The CDR3 loop reads CASSEAGNSPLHF. The CDR3 coding sequence is TGTGCCAGCAGTGAAGCGGGAAATTCACCCCTCCACTTT. This sequence joins TRBV2 and TRBJ1-6; D remains unclear. The CDR3 runs to 13 residues. Deletions cut 0 bases from V and 7 bases from J, with 4 bases between. Germline-derived CDR1 and CDR2 are SNHLY and FYNNEI.

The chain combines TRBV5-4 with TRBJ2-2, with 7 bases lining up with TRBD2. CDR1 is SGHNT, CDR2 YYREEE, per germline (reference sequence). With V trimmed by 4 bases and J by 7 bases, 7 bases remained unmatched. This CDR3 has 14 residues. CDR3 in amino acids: CASSLGGAFGELFF. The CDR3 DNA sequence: TGTGCCAGCAGCCTGGGAGGGGCTTTCGGGGAGCTGTTTTTT.

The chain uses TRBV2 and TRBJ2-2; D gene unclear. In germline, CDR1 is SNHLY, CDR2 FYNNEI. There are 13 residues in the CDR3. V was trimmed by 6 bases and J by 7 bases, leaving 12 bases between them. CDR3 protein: CASRAPYGGELFF. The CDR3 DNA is TGTGCCAGCAGAGCACCGTATGGCGGGGAGCTGTTTTTT.

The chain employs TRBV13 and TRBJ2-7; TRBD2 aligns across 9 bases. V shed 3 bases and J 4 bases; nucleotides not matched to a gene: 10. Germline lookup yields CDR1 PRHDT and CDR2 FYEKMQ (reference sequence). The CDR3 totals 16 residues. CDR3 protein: CASSLGRTSVVYEQYF. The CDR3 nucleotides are TGTGCCAGCAGCTTGGGGAGGACTAGCGTAGTTTACGAGCAGTACTTC.

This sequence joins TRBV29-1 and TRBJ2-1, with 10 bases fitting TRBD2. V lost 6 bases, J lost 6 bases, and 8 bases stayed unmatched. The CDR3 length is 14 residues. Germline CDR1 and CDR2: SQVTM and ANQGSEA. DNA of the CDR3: TGCAGCGTCCGAGCGGGAGGGCCCGCCAATGAGCAGTTCTTC. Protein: CSVRAGGPANEQFF.

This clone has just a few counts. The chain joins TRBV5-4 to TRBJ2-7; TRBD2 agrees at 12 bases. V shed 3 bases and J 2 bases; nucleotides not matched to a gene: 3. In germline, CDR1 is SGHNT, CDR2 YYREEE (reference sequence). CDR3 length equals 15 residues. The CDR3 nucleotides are TGTGCCAGCAGCTCGTGGACTAGCGGGACCTACGAGCAGTACTTC. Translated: CASSSWTSGTYEQYF. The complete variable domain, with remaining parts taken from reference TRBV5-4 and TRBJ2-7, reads ETGVTQSPTHLIKTRGQQVTLRCSSQSGHNTVSWYQQALGQGPQFIFQYYREEENGRGNFPPRFSGLQFPNYSSELNVNALELDDSALYLCASSSWTSGTYEQYFGPGTRLTVT.

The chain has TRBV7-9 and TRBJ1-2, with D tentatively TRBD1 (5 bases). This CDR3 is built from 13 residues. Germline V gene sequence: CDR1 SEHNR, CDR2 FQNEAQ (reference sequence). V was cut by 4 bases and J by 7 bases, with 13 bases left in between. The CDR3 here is CASSYSTGLGYTF. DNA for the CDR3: TGTGCCAGCAGCTATTCGACGGGACTTGGCTACACCTTC.

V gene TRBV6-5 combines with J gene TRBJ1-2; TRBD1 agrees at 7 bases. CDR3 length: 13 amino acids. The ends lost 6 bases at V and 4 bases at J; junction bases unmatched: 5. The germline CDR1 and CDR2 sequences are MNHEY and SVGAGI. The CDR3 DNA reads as TGTGCCAGCAGACCGACAGGGATCTATGGCTACACCTTC. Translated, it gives CASRPTGIYGYTF.